Listed here are 13 T cell receptor beta chains from one sample, sequenced in a study of cytotoxic CD8 clonotypes in ibrutinib-treated CLL. TCRdb's table, derived via immunoSEQ multiplex PCR, lists solely in-frame clones and lacks some. This repertoire shows 140,000 or so clones, approximately 81% found once; its top ten account for around 13%. The sample was PBMCs, taken after 12 months of ibrutinib treatment. Receptors were obtained from a human donor with chronic lymphocytic leukemia.

This chain uses TRBV2 with TRBJ1-2; no firm D call. Trimming stripped 5 bases from V and 7 bases from J, with 5 bases between. The germline CDR1 and CDR2 sequences are SNHLY and FYNNEI. The CDR3 runs to 10 residues. CDR3 nucleotides: TGTGCCAGCAGTTTCCTTGGCTACACCTTC. Protein sequence: CASSFLGYTF.

The CDR3, as DNA: TGCAGCGTGACAGCGGGAGGGTTCGCAGATACGCAGTATTTT. It codes for CSVTAGGFADTQYF. The genes are TRBV29-1 and TRBJ2-3; 10 nucleotides align to TRBD2. Germline assignment: CDR1 SQVTM and CDR2 ANQGSEA. Trimming cost V 6 bases and J 4 bases; bases outside gene matches: 7. The CDR3 runs to 14 residues.

The rearrangement links TRBV7-2 to TRBJ2-3; TRBD2 aligns across 9 bases. Trimming cost V 5 bases and J 2 bases; bases outside gene matches: 2. Germline CDR1 and CDR2: SGHTA and FQGNSA. The CDR3 contains 14 residues. The CDR3 loop reads CASSKGLATDTQYF. CDR3 nucleotide sequence: TGTGCCAGCAGCAAGGGACTAGCCACAGATACGCAGTATTTT.

This clone was seen only once. The chain recombines TRBV12-5 with TRBJ1-2; tentatively, D is TRBD1 (6 bases). Germline loops: CDR1 LGHNT, CDR2 FRNRAP. The length of the CDR3 is 19 residues. V was shortened by 7 bases and J by 4 bases, with 31 bases between the two germline ends. CDR3 sequence: CASEYRLGGAGAQLYGYTF. The CDR3 nucleotides are TGTGCTAGTGAGTACCGACTCGGGGGCGCCGGGGCTCAACTCTATGGCTACACCTTC.

V gene TRBV5-1 combines with J gene TRBJ1-3; D unclear. CDR1 is SGHRS, CDR2 YFSETQ, per germline. The CDR3 runs to 16 residues. V gave up 7 bases and J gave up 2 bases, with 19 bases separating them. The CDR3 DNA follows: TGCGCCAGCGCGCCCTTGAGCAGAGGCCCTGGAAACACCATATATTTT. It translates to CASAPLSRGPGNTIYF.

The chain recombines TRBV7-2 with TRBJ2-3; 7 positions match TRBD2. Germline lookup yields CDR1 SGHTA and CDR2 FQGNSA. The CDR3 runs 13 residues. The V gene end was trimmed by 0 bases and the J gene end by 14 bases; junction bases not matched to a gene: 8. The CDR3 nucleotides read TGTGCCAGCAGCTTAGCGGAGACTAGCCGTGGGTATTTT. It encodes CASSLAETSRGYF. The entire variable domain, with the rest obtained from reference TRBV7-2 and TRBJ2-3, is as follows: GAGVSQSPSNKVTEKGKDVELRCDPISGHTALYWYRQSLGQGLEFLIYFQGNSAPDKSGLPSDRFSAERTGGSVSTLTIQRTQQEDSAVYLCASSLAETSRGYFGPGTRLTVL.

The gene calls are TRBV6-5 and TRBJ2-3; D is unresolved. CDR1 and CDR2 from the germline V gene are MNHEY and SVGAGI. This CDR3 contains 11 residues. Trimming took off 0 bases at V and 7 bases at J, with 2 bases between the two ends. This CDR3 reads CASSYSYTQYF. CDR3 coding DNA: TGTGCCAGCAGTTACTCCTATACGCAGTATTTT.

This sequence joins TRBV5-4 and TRBJ2-4; TRBD1 is a possible D gene (6 bases). CDR1 is SGHNT and CDR2 is YYREEE in the germline V gene (reference sequence). This CDR3 spans 16 amino acids. V lost 4 bases and J lost 0, with 14 bases in between. DNA for the CDR3: TGTGCCAGCAGCCCCCCCGGGACAAGAGCCAAAAACATTCAGTACTTC. This gives the protein CASSPPGTRAKNIQYF.

V and J are TRBV28 and TRBJ2-5, with TRBD2 matching 7 bases. V was clipped by 1 base and J by 2 bases; unmatched bases: 4. The CDR3 is 15 amino acids. Germline V lookup: CDR1 MDHEN, CDR2 SYDVKM. The CDR3 region has the DNA TGTGCCAGCAGTTTATTGACTAGCTGGCAAGAGACCCAGTACTTC. It codes for CASSLLTSWQETQYF.

The chain carries TRBV28 and TRBJ1-2; D call uncertain. The CDR3 is made up of 14 amino acids. The germline V gene encodes CDR1 MDHEN and CDR2 SYDVKM. Trimming shortened V by 3 bases and J by 2 bases, and 10 bases separated the two germline ends. CDR3 sequence (DNA): TGTGCCAGCAGTTTCGGCCCAACAAACTATGGCTACACCTTC. It is translated as CASSFGPTNYGYTF.

Comments on this clone: This sample includes further DNA sequences coding for the same CDR3. The chain is built from TRBV19 and TRBJ2-7; 9 nucleotides match TRBD1. Germline V gene lookup returns CDR1 LNHDA and CDR2 SQIVND (reference sequence). This CDR3 contains 15 residues. The V segment lost 3 bases and the J segment 2 bases; nucleotides outside the gene matches: 5. The CDR3 here is CASSMGGQGTYEQYF. CDR3 sequence (DNA): TGTGCCAGTAGTATGGGGGGACAGGGAACCTACGAGCAGTACTTC.

The V call is TRBV5-1, the J call TRBJ2-1; TRBD2 matches at 13 bases. The CDR3 sequence is 18 residues long. Losses at the gene ends were 1 base for V and 0 bases for J; bases not matched to a gene: 4. From germline, CDR1 is SGHRS and CDR2 YFSETQ. The CDR3, as DNA: TGCGCCAGCAGCTTGACTAGCGGGAGGGTAAGCTCCTACAATGAGCAGTTCTTC. Protein product: CASSLTSGRVSSYNEQFF.

This clone was detected once. The chain recombines TRBV5-4 with TRBJ2-2; TRBD2 aligns across 8 bases. Germline trimming cut 7 bases from V and 5 bases from J; bases unmatched to any gene: 13. Germline CDR1 reads SGHNT; CDR2 reads YYREEE (reference sequence). The CDR3 runs 16 residues. As DNA, the CDR3 is TGTGCCAGCTTTGAGAGCGGGGGCCAATGGACCGGGGAGCTGTTTTTT. Its translation is CASFESGGQWTGELFF.